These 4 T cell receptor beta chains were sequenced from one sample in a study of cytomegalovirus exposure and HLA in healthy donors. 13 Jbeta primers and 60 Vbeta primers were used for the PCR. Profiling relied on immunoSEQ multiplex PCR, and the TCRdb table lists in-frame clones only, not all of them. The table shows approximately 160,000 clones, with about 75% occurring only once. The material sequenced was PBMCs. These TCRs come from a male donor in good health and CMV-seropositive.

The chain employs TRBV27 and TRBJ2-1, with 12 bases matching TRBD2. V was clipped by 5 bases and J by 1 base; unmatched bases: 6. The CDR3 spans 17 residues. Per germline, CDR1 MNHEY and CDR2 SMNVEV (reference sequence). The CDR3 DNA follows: TGTGCCAGCAGTCGACTAGCGGGGGCCAGTTCCTACAATGAGCAGTTCTTC. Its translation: CASSRLAGASSYNEQFF.

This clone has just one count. The CDR3 DNA sequence: TGCGCCAGCAGCTTGGCTCACAGCTTGAACACTGAAGCTTTCTTT. This encodes CASSLAHSLNTEAFF. This chain connects TRBV5-1 to TRBJ1-1; D is undetermined. V was trimmed by 0 bases and J by 0 bases, leaving 9 bases between them. The CDR3 spans 15 residues. Germline V gene sequence: CDR1 SGHRS, CDR2 YFSETQ. The whole variable domain, remainder taken from reference TRBV5-1 and TRBJ1-1, is KAGVTQTPRYLIKTRGQQVTLSCSPISGHRSVSWYQQTPGQGLQFLFEYFSETQRNKGNFPGRFSGRQFSNSRSEMNVSTLELGDSALYLCASSLAHSLNTEAFFGQGTRLTVV.

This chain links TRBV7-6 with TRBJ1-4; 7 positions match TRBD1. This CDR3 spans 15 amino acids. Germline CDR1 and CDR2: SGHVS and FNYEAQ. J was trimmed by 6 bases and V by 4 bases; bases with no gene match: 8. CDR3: CASSSRQGGHEKLFF. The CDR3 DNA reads TGTGCCAGCAGCTCACGACAGGGAGGCCATGAAAAACTGTTTTTT.

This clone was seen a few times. CDR3 DNA sequence: TGCGCCAGCAGCCTCGGGGTAAATAATTCACCCCTCCACTTT. It encodes CASSLGVNNSPLHF. The chain is built from TRBV4-3 and TRBJ1-6; D gene ambiguous. Trimming took 4 bases from V and 5 from J, leaving 9 bases between them. The CDR3 has 14 amino acids. Germline V CDR1 and CDR2: LGHNA, YSLEER.